This record looks at one T cell receptor beta chain sequence and its context. Mouse germline and gene names are used. The DNA ends 4 residues before the CDR3 does, and the rest of the CDR3 is filled in from the germline J gene. The data were obtained in a study of CD8+ T cells in alopecia areata. Germline lookup yields CDR1 NNHNN and CDR2 SYGAGS (reference sequence). V lost 0 bases and J lost 0, with 10 bases in between. CDR3 size: 15 residues. Markers including CD4, CD8alpha, NKG2D and NKG2ACE guided sorting of pooled cutaneous lymph node cells. Extraction and reverse transcription of RNA yielded cDNA as the sequencing template. Only in-frame clones appear in the TCRdb table, and some are missing; sequencing was by immunoSEQ multiplex PCR. The sample contains 250,000 or so clones, none of them singletons.

The chain recombines TRBV13-2 with TRBJ2-7; D perhaps matches TRBD2 (6 bases). The TCR sequence derives from a C3H/HeJ mouse with alopecia areata. Mouse MHC haplotype: H2-k. Sequencing was done on a sample of CD4+ T cells sorted from a lymph node. CDR3 residues: CASGDAAGVSYEQYF. The CDR3 DNA, read in part, is TGTGCCAGCGGTGATGCGGCTGGGGTCTCCTAT.